The 24 T cell receptor beta chains below come from one sample, sequenced in a study of blood T cell repertoires in COVID-19. Repertoires were generated with immunoSEQ multiplex PCR, while TCRdb's copy carries only in-frame clones and drops some. The sample shows about 14,000 clones, 75% to 90% of them seen only once. Sequencing was done on a sample of peripheral blood. The source is a man aged 50 or older with active COVID-19.

V gene TRBV7-9 combines with J gene TRBJ1-1; no reliable D call. Trimming shortened V by 0 bases and J by 4 bases, and 9 bases separated the two germline ends. The CDR3 sequence is 14 residues long. Germline V CDR1 and CDR2: SEHNR, FQNEAQ (reference sequence). CDR3 residues: CASSLASMSTEAFF. The CDR3 DNA reads TGTGCCAGCAGCTTAGCAAGCATGAGCACTGAAGCTTTCTTT.

The chain carries TRBV7-8 and TRBJ2-7, with TRBD1 matching over 7 bases. The ends lost 3 bases at V and 6 bases at J; junction bases unmatched: 8. Germline loops: CDR1 SGHVS, CDR2 FQNEAQ. CDR3 length: 14 amino acids. CDR3 coding DNA: TGTGCCAGCAGCTTTACGACAGGGTTTCGCGAGCAGTACTTC. Its protein is CASSFTTGFREQYF.

This sequence joins TRBV19 and TRBJ2-1; TRBD1 might be the D (7 bases). The length of the CDR3 is 16 residues. Trimming pared 4 bases from V and 6 bases from J, leaving 19 bases between. Germline V gene lookup returns CDR1 LNHDA and CDR2 SQIVND (reference sequence). This chain's CDR3 is CASSTRQGGTVNEQFF. As DNA, the CDR3 is TGTGCCAGTAGTACTAGACAGGGAGGAACGGTCAATGAGCAGTTCTTC.

This chain uses TRBV7-8 with TRBJ1-2; perhaps TRBD1 as D (5 bases). Per germline, CDR1 SGHVS and CDR2 FQNEAQ. V was trimmed by 4 bases and J by 4 bases, leaving 16 bases between them. The CDR3 is made up of 15 amino acids. The CDR3 region is CASSSRWGDTYGYTF. The CDR3, as DNA: TGTGCCAGCAGCTCCAGGTGGGGGGATACCTATGGCTACACCTTC.

The genes are TRBV28 and TRBJ2-1; TRBD2 matches 10 bases. CDR1 MDHEN and CDR2 SYDVKM come from the germline V gene. CDR3 length: 18 residues. The ends lost 4 bases at V and 5 bases at J; junction bases unmatched: 14. In DNA, the CDR3 is TGTGCCAGCAGTTGGACTAGCGGCGACATATTAATGAACAATGAGCAGTTCTTC. This sequence encodes CASSWTSGDILMNNEQFF.

This clone was counted between two and nine times. The CDR3, as DNA: TGTGCCAGCAGCCTTGAGGTTCGGCAGGGGGTCGTCGTAGCTGAAGCTTTCTTT. It is translated as CASSLEVRQGVVVAEAFF. This chain uses TRBV11-3 with TRBJ1-1; 7 bases align to TRBD1. V dropped 5 bases and J dropped 6; count of bases not matched to a gene: 21. The germline gives CDR1 SGHNT, CDR2 YENEEA. CDR3 length equals 18 residues.

V and J are TRBV5-1 and TRBJ2-7, with 7 bases that match TRBD1. V was clipped by 0 bases and J by 5 bases; unmatched bases: 8. Germline CDR1 is SGHRS and CDR2 is YFSETQ. The length of the CDR3 is 15 residues. CDR3 coding DNA: TGCGCCAGCAGCTTGGATGTGACAGGGTTACACGAGCAGTACTTC. It yields the protein CASSLDVTGLHEQYF.

The CDR3 DNA reads as TGCGCCAGCAGCCATAGCGGGATCAGCTCCTACAATGAGCAGTTCTTC. As protein: CASSHSGISSYNEQFF. V gene TRBV4-3 combines with J gene TRBJ2-1; 8 bases agree with TRBD2. Trimming took 3 bases from V and 0 from J; bases not matched to a gene: 4. CDR1 is LGHNA, CDR2 YSLEER, per germline. This CDR3 is 16 amino acids long.

The chain uses TRBV5-8 and TRBJ2-2; D not resolved. CDR1 is SGHTS and CDR2 is YDEGEE in the germline V gene. The CDR3 length is 12 residues. V was trimmed by 0 bases and J by 8 bases, leaving 5 bases between them. Here the CDR3 reads CASSLGGGELFF. The CDR3 coding sequence is TGTGCCAGCAGCTTGGGAGGAGGGGAGCTGTTTTTT.

The genes are TRBV5-1 and TRBJ2-7, with a weak D call TRBD1 (6 bases). Germline loops: CDR1 SGHRS, CDR2 YFSETQ. This CDR3 contains 14 residues. V lost 3 bases and J lost 3, with 13 bases in between. The CDR3 bases are TGCGCCAGCAGCTCTACGGGACAAAACTACGAGCAGTACTTC. Its protein is CASSSTGQNYEQYF.

In its sample, this clone was seen a few times. The rearrangement links TRBV5-4 to TRBJ1-5; D is unclear. CDR3 length: 14 amino acids. Germline V gene lookup returns CDR1 SGHNT and CDR2 YYREEE (reference sequence). With 0 bases removed from V and 7 bases from J, the gap between germline ends came to 11 bases. The CDR3 loop reads CASSLDGGLQPQHF. CDR3 coding DNA: TGTGCCAGCAGCTTGGACGGCGGGCTGCAGCCCCAGCATTTT.

The V call is TRBV10-1, the J call TRBJ2-7, with a tentative D call TRBD1 (5 bases). CDR3 length: 14 amino acids. V was clipped by 4 bases and J by 3 bases, with 13 bases between them. Germline V lookup: CDR1 WNHNN, CDR2 SYGVQD (reference sequence). This chain's CDR3 is CASSASGQDYEQYF. The CDR3 DNA reads TGCGCCAGCAGTGCCTCCGGACAAGACTACGAGCAGTACTTC.

J is TRBJ2-1 and V is TRBV24-1; D is unclear. V was pared by 6 bases and J by 6 bases, with 8 bases between. CDR1 KGHDR and CDR2 SFDVKD come from the germline V gene. CDR3 length: 12 amino acids. The CDR3, as DNA: TGTGCCACCAGTTCCGGCGGCAATGAGCAGTTCTTC. It encodes CATSSGGNEQFF.

The chain links TRBV28 to TRBJ2-7, with D possibly TRBD2 on 5 matching bases. Germline-derived CDR1 and CDR2 are MDHEN and SYDVKM. Trimming removed 6 bases from V and 3 bases from J, with 9 bases in between. The CDR3 runs 12 residues. This chain's CDR3 is CASSSGYYEQYF. In DNA, the CDR3 is TGTGCCAGCAGCTCGGGGTACTACGAGCAGTACTTC.

The V and J genes are TRBV29-1 and TRBJ2-7; TRBD1 matches at 7 bases. Germline CDR1 reads SQVTM; CDR2 reads ANQGSEA. After removal of 0 bases from V and 6 bases from J, the junction contained 11 bases not matched to a gene. The CDR3 covers 15 residues. The CDR3 here is CSVEDPVTGSAEQYF. In nucleotides, the CDR3 is TGCAGCGTTGAAGATCCTGTGACAGGGTCAGCCGAGCAGTACTTC.

CDR3 residues: CAWSGDRGKTQYF. The CDR3 DNA sequence: TGTGCCTGGAGTGGAGACAGGGGGAAGACCCAGTACTTC. J is TRBJ2-5 and V is TRBV30; 9 bases map to TRBD1. Germline values: CDR1 GTSNPN, CDR2 SVGIG (reference sequence). Trimming cost V 1 base and J 6 bases; bases outside gene matches: 3. CDR3 length: 13 amino acids.

The chain carries TRBV5-6 and TRBJ1-1; D is possibly TRBD1 (6 bases). In germline, CDR1 is SGHDT, CDR2 YYEEEE. V lost 6 bases and J lost 3, with 18 bases in between. The CDR3 loop spans 15 amino acids. This CDR3 is CASNPYSGAYTEAFF. The CDR3 coding sequence is TGTGCCAGCAATCCTTACTCAGGGGCGTACACTGAAGCTTTCTTT. The full variable domain, in which reference TRBV5-6 and TRBJ1-1 provide the parts outside the CDR3, is DAGVTQSPTHLIKTRGQQVTLRCSPKSGHDTVSWYQQALGQGPQFIFQYYEEEERQRGNFPDRFSGHQFPNYSSELNVNALLLGDSALYLCASNPYSGAYTEAFFGQGTRLTVV.

The chain links TRBV7-2 to TRBJ2-4, with TRBD2 matching over 15 bases. The CDR3 consists of 18 residues. V lost 4 bases, J lost 0 bases, and 4 bases stayed unmatched. Germline CDR1 reads SGHTA; CDR2 reads FQGNSA. The CDR3 sequence: CASSSRTSGRGAKNIQYF. DNA of the CDR3: TGTGCCAGCAGCTCGAGGACTAGCGGGAGGGGAGCCAAAAACATTCAGTACTTC. Variable domain in full (rest from reference TRBV7-2 and TRBJ2-4): GAGVSQSPSNKVTEKGKDVELRCDPISGHTALYWYRQSLGQGLEFLIYFQGNSAPDKSGLPSDRFSAERTGGSVSTLTIQRTQQEDSAVYLCASSSRTSGRGAKNIQYFGAGTRLSVL.

The chain joins TRBV5-6 to TRBJ1-2; the D is unclear. CDR1 and CDR2 from the germline V gene are SGHDT and YYEEEE. Trimming took off 4 bases at V and 4 bases at J, with 14 bases between the two ends. The CDR3 contains 14 residues. The CDR3 here is CASSHGESLYGYTF. Here the CDR3 DNA reads TGTGCCAGCAGCCACGGGGAAAGCCTCTATGGCTACACCTTC.

This rearrangement joins TRBV5-6 to TRBJ2-7; 14 positions agree with TRBD2. Unmatched junction bases numbered 3, after V lost 4 bases and J lost 3 bases. CDR3 length: 15 residues. Looked up from germline, CDR1 is SGHDT and CDR2 is YYEEEE. The CDR3 nucleotides read TGTGCCAGCAGCGGGACTAGCGGGAGTCTCTACGAGCAGTACTTC. As protein: CASSGTSGSLYEQYF.

The rearrangement links TRBV1 to TRBJ1-5; the D call of TRBD1 is as the table states it, not checked on the DNA. TRBV1 is labeled a pseudogene. The CDR3 has 17 amino acids. CDR3: CTSSQNSCKYSNQPQHF. The CDR3 coding sequence is TGCACCAGCAGCCAGAACAGCTGTAAGTATAGCAATCAGCCCCAGCATTTT.

The chain recombines TRBV9 with TRBJ2-1; D might be TRBD2 (6 bases). V lost 2 bases to trimming and J lost 5 bases, with 11 bases between them. CDR3 length: 14 amino acids. Germline V gives CDR1 SGDLS, CDR2 YYNGEE. CDR3 nucleotide sequence: TGTGCCAGCAGCGTCTTTAGCGGAAACAATGAGCAGTTCTTC. Amino acid sequence: CASSVFSGNNEQFF. The full variable domain, its missing parts supplied by reference TRBV9 and TRBJ2-1, is DSGVTQTPKHLITATGQRVTLRCSPRSGDLSVYWYQQSLDQGLQFLIQYYNGEERAKGNILERFSAQQFPDLHSELNLSSLELGDSALYFCASSVFSGNNEQFFGPGTRLTVL.

This chain joins TRBV27 and TRBJ2-6; D gene uncertain. The CDR3 totals 14 residues. V dropped 5 bases and J dropped 4 bases, with 9 bases sitting between them. Germline-derived CDR1 and CDR2 are MNHEY and SMNVEV (reference sequence). CDR3 DNA sequence: TGTGCCAGCAGTATCATGGCCGGGGCCAACGTCCTGACTTTC. Translation: CASSIMAGANVLTF.

J is TRBJ2-1 and V is TRBV15; 7 bases agree with TRBD1. V was clipped by 0 bases and J by 0 bases; unmatched bases: 8. The germline V gene has CDR1 LNHNV and CDR2 YYDKDF (reference sequence). The CDR3 has 18 residues. DNA of the CDR3: TGTGCCACCAGCAGAGATGTTAACAGGGGACGCTCCTACAATGAGCAGTTCTTC. Protein product: CATSRDVNRGRSYNEQFF.